This passage covers 16 T cell receptor beta chains from one sample sequenced in a study of metastatic and nonmetastatic thyroid tumors. TCRdb called clones again from the PCR reads with MiXCR. The table includes just under 5,500 clones, roughly a third detected once. Not a single patient had been given any form of treatment at any point before undergoing thyroid surgery. The sequenced sample consisted of adjacent normal tissue. The receptor source for this set is a female donor with papillary thyroid cancer or a benign thyroid nodule (not recorded which). Some clones in this sample may be carry-over from other donors' samples.

A word on this clone: A read error may account for a junction end that differs from germline. The rearrangement uses TRBV7-9 and TRBJ2-7; the D gene is possibly TRBD2 (6 bases). CDR1 is SEHNR, CDR2 FQNEAQ, per germline (reference sequence). This CDR3 contains 14 residues. This chain's CDR3 is CASSPAGYNYGQYF. As DNA, the CDR3 is TGTGCCAGCAGCCCTGCGGGATACAACTACGGGCAGTACTTC.

Only a few counts were recorded for this clone. The chain combines TRBV25-1 with TRBJ2-1, with a possible D match to TRBD1 (6 bases). CDR3 length: 12 residues. Trimming removed 6 bases at V and 8 bases at J, with 11 bases between. CDR1 and CDR2 (germline): MGHDK, SYGVNS. CDR3 nucleotide sequence: TGTGCCAGCAGAGACAGGTTCTATGAGCAGTTCTTC. Amino acids: CASRDRFYEQFF.

This chain joins TRBV7-9 and TRBJ1-2; the D gene is possibly TRBD1 (5 bases). Germline assignment: CDR1 SEHNR and CDR2 FQNEAQ (reference sequence). The CDR3 covers 14 residues. The V gene lost 1 base and the J gene lost 8 bases, with 14 bases spanning the gap. CDR3 protein: CASSLEGSVQGYTF. The DNA of the CDR3 is TGTGCCAGCAGCTTAGAGGGGTCCGTGCAGGGCTACACCTTC.

In its sample, this clone was seen many times. The gene calls are TRBV7-9 and TRBJ2-3, with 9 bases aligning to TRBD2. The V segment lost 4 bases and the J segment 1 base; nucleotides outside the gene matches: 6. This CDR3 contains 16 residues. The germline V gene has CDR1 SEHNR and CDR2 FQNEAQ (reference sequence). In DNA form, the CDR3 reads TGTGCCAGCAGCTGGGTTTCTAGCGGGGGCACAGATACGCAGTATTTT. It translates to CASSWVSSGGTDTQYF.

The chain has TRBV5-1 and TRBJ1-2, with TRBD1 matching 9 bases. The germline gives CDR1 SGHRS, CDR2 YFSETQ. The length of the CDR3 is 18 residues. V shed 4 bases and J 4 bases; nucleotides not matched to a gene: 17. CDR3 nucleotide sequence: TGCGCCAGCAGCAATCTCCCGGGACAGGGACCGATCCCCTATGGCTACACCTTC. Its protein is CASSNLPGQGPIPYGYTF.

Sample share makes this clone medium-sized. This sequence joins TRBV2 and TRBJ1-5; D is ambiguous. The germline CDR1 and CDR2 sequences are SNHLY and FYNNEI. The CDR3 is made up of 14 amino acids. V was cut by 4 bases and J by 0 bases, with 7 bases left in between. The CDR3 bases are TGTGCCAGCAGTGTTACCCATAGCAATCAGCCCCAGCATTTT. Translation: CASSVTHSNQPQHF.

The V gene is TRBV6-1, the J gene TRBJ1-2, with D unclear. From germline, CDR1 is MNHNS and CDR2 SASEGT. The V end lost 10 bases, the J end lost 3 bases, and 18 bases lay between the germline ends. There are 14 residues in the CDR3. The CDR3 bases are TGTGCCACCATGGCGGTAGGGAGGGACTATGGCTACACCTTC. Encoded protein: CATMAVGRDYGYTF.

The chain joins TRBV12-3 or TRBV12-4 to TRBJ2-5, with D possibly being TRBD1 (6 bases). The CDR3 extends over 14 amino acids. V gave up 2 bases and J gave up 5 bases, with 12 bases separating them. Here the CDR3 reads CASSLYRVGETQYF. The CDR3 nucleotides read TGTGCCAGCAGTTTATACAGGGTTGGGGAGACCCAGTACTTC.

Worth noting for this clone: Relative to the germline gene, one junction end is altered; a read error may explain this. The V and J genes are TRBV7-2 and TRBJ2-7; D perhaps matches TRBD1 (7 bases). Per germline, CDR1 SGHTA and CDR2 FQGNSA. The CDR3 totals 15 residues. The CDR3 is CANSSSAGTVWEQYF. The CDR3 DNA follows: TGTGCCAACAGCTCTAGCGCCGGGACAGTGTGGGAGCAGTACTTC.

The DNA for the CDR3 is TGTGCCTGGAGTGTCCTGTCTGAGGGCCAAGGACGATACGAGCAGTACGTC. Protein: CAWSVLSEGQGRYEQYV. The gene calls are TRBV30 and TRBJ2-7, with D perhaps TRBD2 (5 bases). CDR3 length equals 17 residues. Trimming removed 0 bases from V and 4 bases from J, with 22 bases in between. Germline V lookup: CDR1 GTSNPN, CDR2 SVGIG (reference sequence).

Of note for this clone: A read error may account for a junction end that differs from germline. The chain employs TRBV29-1 and TRBJ1-2, with D perhaps TRBD1 (6 bases). The CDR3 extends over 14 amino acids. Germline CDR1 SQVTM, CDR2 ANQGSEA. The CDR3 nucleotides read TGCAGCGCTGATAAGGACAGAGCTGGCTATTGCTACACCTTC. This translates into CSADKDRAGYCYTF.

The chain employs TRBV7-3 and TRBJ2-5, with a possible D match to TRBD2 (7 bases). Trimming pared 4 bases from V and 1 base from J, leaving 10 bases between. CDR3 length equals 14 residues. Germline values: CDR1 SGHTA, CDR2 FQGTGA. The chain's CDR3 is CASSSRGAQETQYF. The CDR3 DNA is TGTGCCAGCAGCTCACGGGGGGCCCAAGAGACCCAGTACTTC.

This clone was observed a handful of times. The V and J genes are TRBV30 and TRBJ2-1, with D possibly TRBD2 on 5 matching bases. CDR1 is GTSNPN, CDR2 SVGIG, per germline (reference sequence). Trimming shortened V by 1 base and J by 4 bases, and 11 bases separated the two germline ends. CDR3 length: 14 residues. The CDR3, as DNA: TGTGCCTGGAGTGGGGAGATGGGTTACAATGAGCAGTTCTTC. This gives the protein CAWSGEMGYNEQFF.

This clone was counted only a few times. The chain uses TRBV15 and TRBJ1-4; the D gene is possibly TRBD1 (5 bases). The CDR3 length is 15 residues. Germline CDR1 LNHNV, CDR2 YYDKDF (reference sequence). V dropped 10 bases and J dropped 4 bases, with 19 bases sitting between them. The CDR3 DNA is TGTGCCATCATCATAGACAGTCGTAGTAATGAAAAACTGTTTTTT. Protein product: CAIIIDSRSNEKLFF.

In this sample, this clone is large. The chain joins TRBV28 to TRBJ2-7, with TRBD2 matching over 7 bases. J lost 4 bases, V lost 5 bases, and 11 bases had no gene match. Germline V gene lookup returns CDR1 MDHEN and CDR2 SYDVKM. This CDR3 comprises 15 residues. The CDR3 loop reads CASSMAGEGDYEQYF. CDR3 sequence (DNA): TGTGCCAGCAGTATGGCGGGGGAGGGAGATTACGAGCAGTACTTC.

Concerning this clone: The junction and the germline gene differ at one end; a read error may be behind it. The J gene is TRBJ1-1, the V gene TRBV28; D gene uncertain. Per the germline V gene, CDR1 is MDHEN and CDR2 is SYDVKM. The CDR3 is 13 residues long. The CDR3 is CASMRSGDTESIF. In DNA, the CDR3 is TGTGCCAGCATGAGATCAGGTGACACTGAATCTATCTTT.